This T cell receptor beta chain was retrieved from a study of identical twins. The study, taken as a whole, reports: Conclusions were based on cross-sectional statistical analysis, without following the same donors.

TCRdb re-analysed the 5' RACE reads in MiXCR, keeping a single row per CDR3 protein. The repertoire holds 750,000 to 950,000 distinct CDR3 sequences, with around 12% as singletons. In regard to this clonotype: Its specificity is unknown.

The CDR3 is 14 residues long. With 4 bases removed from V and 5 bases from J, the gap between germline ends came to 10 bases. Germline V gene lookup returns CDR1 SGHRS and CDR2 YFSETQ. This sample also appeared in a second study, on yellow fever vaccine responses in identical twins.

The chain is built from TRBV5-1 and TRBJ1-6, with D unclear. The sequenced sample consisted of PBMCs. This TCR came from a woman aged 18-30 years in good health. The CDR3 bases are TGCGCCAGCAGCGAAGGGTGGGATAATTCACCCCTCCACTTT. Its translation: CASSEGWDNSPLHF.